One sample yielded the 29 T cell receptor beta chains listed below, sequenced in a study of blood T cell repertoires in COVID-19 (dated by TCRdb to 2020 to 2022). Library preparation was by the immunoSEQ multiplex PCR assay. In its TCRdb copy, this immuneACCESS table keeps in-frame sequences only and misses some clones. Where compared with another copy, unresolved V genes explain less than half of these, and the others have no known cause. The sample contains approximately 91,000 clones, about 85% of them found a single time. The ten top clones hold 3.5% to 5.5% of the sample. The material sequenced was peripheral blood. These receptors all come from a man in his 70s with acute or convalescent COVID-19.

This chain joins TRBV7-9 and TRBJ1-6, with 8 bases that match TRBD1. Germline V gene data show CDR1 as SEHNR and CDR2 as FQNEAQ (reference sequence). The CDR3 has 15 residues. The J segment lost 8 bases and the V segment lost 1 base, leaving 4 bases of the junction unmatched. CDR3 residues: CASSLGTGNDSPLHF. The CDR3 DNA reads TGTGCCAGCAGCTTAGGGACAGGGAATGATTCACCCCTCCACTTT.

V gene TRBV27 combines with J gene TRBJ1-1, with D hard to call. The CDR3 spans 14 residues. Trimming removed 0 bases from V and 4 bases from J, with 9 bases in between. Germline CDR1 and CDR2: MNHEY and SMNVEV (reference sequence). Here the CDR3 reads CASSLSPVSTEAFF. In DNA, the CDR3 is TGTGCCAGCAGTTTATCGCCCGTTAGCACTGAAGCTTTCTTT.

The chain has TRBV28 and TRBJ1-5, with TRBD1 as a possible D gene (5 bases). The CDR3 runs 17 residues. CDR1 and CDR2 (germline): MDHEN, SYDVKM. With 4 bases removed from V and 0 bases from J, the gap between germline ends came to 16 bases. The CDR3 spells CASSSPDRAYSNQPQHF. The CDR3 DNA is TGTGCCAGCAGTTCACCCGACAGAGCTTATAGCAATCAGCCCCAGCATTTT.

Here the CDR3 reads CASRAGGGSYEQYV. The CDR3 DNA reads as TGTGCCAGCCGCGCGGGAGGGGGTTCCTACGAGCAGTACGTC. This rearrangement joins TRBV6-5 to TRBJ2-7; 9 positions match TRBD2. Germline CDR1 is MNHEY and CDR2 is SVGAGI. The ends lost 8 bases at V and 1 base at J; junction bases unmatched: 6. The CDR3 is 14 amino acids.

This clone was observed a handful of times. V is TRBV11-2 and J is TRBJ1-6; TRBD1 agrees at 8 bases. J gave up 5 bases and V 2 bases, and 8 bases lay outside the gene matches. The CDR3 runs to 17 residues. In germline, CDR1 is SGHAT, CDR2 FQNNGV. CDR3 DNA: TGTGCCAGCAGCTTAACCTTGGACAGGGTACATAATTCACCCCTCCACTTT. It is translated as CASSLTLDRVHNSPLHF.

The CDR3 DNA follows: TGTGCCAGCGTAAAGGGCGGGATCAGCTCTGGAAACACCATATATTTT. Protein product: CASVKGGISSGNTIYF. The V call is TRBV3-1 (or the pseudogene TRBV3-2), the J call TRBJ1-3; D not resolved. The V gene lost 8 bases and the J gene lost 0 bases, with 17 bases spanning the gap. The germline CDR1 and CDR2 sequences are LGHDT and YNNKEL (reference sequence). The CDR3 length is 16 residues.

The sample holds one count of this clone. The V call is TRBV7-9, the J call TRBJ2-7, with TRBD1 identical over 7 bases. The CDR3 contains 15 residues. Germline V gives CDR1 SEHNR, CDR2 FQNEAQ (reference sequence). Trimming cost V 6 bases and J 0 bases; bases outside gene matches: 8. This CDR3 is CASRAQRDSSYEQYF. CDR3 DNA sequence: TGTGCCAGCAGAGCCCAAAGGGACAGCTCCTACGAGCAGTACTTC.

This chain links TRBV6-5 with TRBJ1-1; D may be TRBD1 (5 bases). Trimming pared 0 bases from V and 3 bases from J, leaving 14 bases between. Germline CDR1 MNHEY, CDR2 SVGAGI. The CDR3 is 16 amino acids. The DNA of the CDR3 is TGTGCCAGCAGTTACTCTTCGGTGGGGGGAGACACTGAAGCTTTCTTT. This encodes CASSYSSVGGDTEAFF.

This chain links TRBV9 with TRBJ1-6; D is possibly TRBD1 (5 bases). This CDR3 is built from 15 residues. V gave up 0 bases and J gave up 9 bases, with 13 bases separating them. CDR1 and CDR2 from the germline V gene are SGDLS and YYNGEE. This chain's CDR3 is CASSVDGTALSPLHF. CDR3 nucleotide sequence: TGTGCCAGCAGCGTAGATGGGACTGCGCTTTCACCCCTCCACTTT.

This chain uses TRBV4-1 with TRBJ2-1; TRBD2 agrees at 7 bases. The CDR3 runs 15 residues. Trimming cost V 4 bases and J 3 bases; bases outside gene matches: 6. CDR1 is MGHRA, CDR2 YSYEKL, per germline. Written as DNA, the CDR3 is TGCGCCAGCAGCCCGGCGGGGGAGTACTACAATGAGCAGTTCTTC. Its protein is CASSPAGEYYNEQFF.

The gene calls are TRBV19 and TRBJ2-5; 10 bases align to TRBD2. Losses at the gene ends were 0 bases for V and 5 bases for J; bases not matched to a gene: 6. Germline V CDR1 and CDR2: LNHDA, SQIVND (reference sequence). This CDR3 comprises 16 residues. CDR3: CASSIDRSGGAETQYF. Here the CDR3 DNA reads TGTGCCAGTAGTATAGATCGGAGCGGGGGGGCGGAGACCCAGTACTTC.

This chain joins TRBV5-4 and TRBJ2-7; 8 nucleotides line up with TRBD1. V trimming: 3 bases; J trimming: 3 bases; junction bases outside the gene matches: 2. CDR3 length: 13 amino acids. The germline V gene has CDR1 SGHNT and CDR2 YYREEE (reference sequence). The CDR3 DNA is TGTGCCAGCAGCTACGGACAGGGCTACGAGCAGTACTTC. Its protein product is CASSYGQGYEQYF.

The chain has TRBV7-9 and TRBJ1-5; 8 positions agree with TRBD1. Germline CDR1 and CDR2: SEHNR and FQNEAQ (reference sequence). The CDR3 contains 14 residues. V trimming: 5 bases; J trimming: 5 bases; junction bases outside the gene matches: 5. CDR3 residues: CASSPDRADQPQHF. DNA for the CDR3: TGTGCCAGCAGCCCGGACAGGGCTGATCAGCCCCAGCATTTT.

The rearrangement uses TRBV5-4 and TRBJ1-4, with 8 bases lining up with TRBD1. Per the germline V gene, CDR1 is SGHNT and CDR2 is YYREEE (reference sequence). The V and J ends lost 4 bases and 8 bases, in that order; junction bases with no gene match: 7. The CDR3 has 14 residues. CDR3 sequence (DNA): TGTGCCAGCAGCACGGACAGGGAGGGGGAAAAACTGTTTTTT. As protein: CASSTDREGEKLFF.

The genes are TRBV7-9 and TRBJ1-2; no firm D call. Deletions cut 1 base from V and 6 bases from J, with 12 bases between. CDR1 is SEHNR and CDR2 is FQNEAQ in the germline V gene (reference sequence). The CDR3 runs 14 residues. CDR3 in amino acids: CASSLGGNQDGYTF. The CDR3 DNA sequence: TGTGCCAGCAGCTTAGGAGGGAATCAGGATGGCTACACCTTC.

The chain links TRBV3-1 (or the pseudogene TRBV3-2) to TRBJ1-5, with TRBD1 matching over 7 bases. V dropped 1 base and J dropped 3; count of bases not matched to a gene: 12. The CDR3 loop spans 18 amino acids. Germline CDR1 is LGHDT and CDR2 is YNNKEL (reference sequence). CDR3 in amino acids: CASSQGGVAGGINQPQHF. In nucleotides, the CDR3 is TGTGCCAGCAGCCAAGGAGGGGTGGCAGGGGGAATCAATCAGCCCCAGCATTTT.

The J gene is TRBJ2-7, the V gene TRBV5-5; weak D call: TRBD1 (5 bases). The CDR3 contains 13 residues. The germline gives CDR1 SGHKS, CDR2 YYEKEE (reference sequence). Trimming took off 2 bases at V and 3 bases at J, with 9 bases between the two ends. CDR3 amino acids: CASSFGRDYEQYF. Written as DNA, the CDR3 is TGTGCCAGCAGCTTCGGCAGGGACTACGAGCAGTACTTC.

The rearrangement links TRBV10-3 to TRBJ1-2, with 7 bases aligning to TRBD1. The ends lost 4 bases at V and 6 bases at J; junction bases unmatched: 8. Germline values: CDR1 ENHRY, CDR2 SYGVKD. CDR3 size: 14 residues. Here the CDR3 reads CAISGQGGLDGYTF. The CDR3 coding sequence is TGTGCCATCAGTGGACAGGGAGGATTAGATGGCTACACCTTC.

The table lists this clone with a few counts. V and J are TRBV20-1 and TRBJ1-2; D is unclear. The CDR3 contains 11 residues. V lost 3 bases and J lost 7, with 9 bases in between. Germline CDR1 is DFQATT and CDR2 is SNEGSKA (reference sequence). The CDR3 coding sequence is TGCAGTGCTAGGAGGAGGCGTGGCTACACCTTC. This translates into CSARRRRGYTF.

The V and J genes are TRBV5-1 and TRBJ1-2; TRBD1 matches 7 bases. This CDR3 comprises 13 residues. V shed 0 bases and J 8 bases; nucleotides not matched to a gene: 4. Germline CDR1 SGHRS, CDR2 YFSETQ. The CDR3, as DNA: TGCGCCAGCAGCTTGGAGGGGGCATTGGGCTACACCTTC. It translates to CASSLEGALGYTF.

V gene TRBV9 combines with J gene TRBJ2-2, with 7 bases aligning to TRBD1. V was pared by 2 bases and J by 5 bases, with 6 bases of the junction left unmatched. CDR3 size: 15 residues. Germline V lookup: CDR1 SGDLS, CDR2 YYNGEE. The CDR3 sequence: CASSVSTGITGELFF. Here the CDR3 DNA reads TGTGCCAGCAGCGTCTCGACAGGGATAACCGGGGAGCTGTTTTTT.

The rearrangement joins TRBV5-3 to TRBJ1-5; D is ambiguous. TRBV5-3 is an ORF, and what it does is uncertain. The V gene lost 1 base and the J gene lost 2 bases, with 13 bases spanning the gap. The CDR3 runs 16 residues. The CDR3 DNA sequence: TGTGCCAGAAGCTTGTCTGTCTCTCGGGGCAATCAGCCCCAGCATTTT. Translated: CARSLSVSRGNQPQHF.

The V and J genes are TRBV15 and TRBJ1-1, with D maybe TRBD1 (6 bases). Germline assignment: CDR1 LNHNV and CDR2 YYDKDF (reference sequence). CDR3 length equals 14 residues. The V end lost 4 bases, the J end lost 1 base, and 10 bases lay between the germline ends. The CDR3, as DNA: TGTGCCACCAGCACCCTAGGGGGGAACACTGAAGCTTTCTTT. Encoded protein: CATSTLGGNTEAFF.

This sequence joins TRBV6-1 and TRBJ1-4; D is possibly TRBD1 (5 bases). The length of the CDR3 is 16 residues. Germline assignment: CDR1 MNHNS and CDR2 SASEGT. V lost 1 base and J lost 5, with 14 bases in between. The CDR3 is CASSEGAGEGNEKLFF. The CDR3 DNA is TGTGCCAGCAGTGAAGGGGCTGGGGAGGGGAATGAAAAACTGTTTTTT.

The V gene is TRBV19, the J gene TRBJ1-2, with TRBD1 identical over 12 bases. J was trimmed by 7 bases and V by 7 bases; bases with no gene match: 16. This CDR3 contains 17 residues. Germline lookup yields CDR1 LNHDA and CDR2 SQIVND (reference sequence). The CDR3 here is CASTKTGTGGVFRGYTF. CDR3 nucleotide sequence: TGTGCCAGTACCAAGACCGGGACAGGGGGCGTATTTCGTGGCTACACCTTC.

The chain joins TRBV7-8 to TRBJ2-2; 7 bases align to TRBD2. Per the germline V gene, CDR1 is SGHVS and CDR2 is FQNEAQ. This CDR3 has 15 residues. V lost 2 bases, J lost 1 base, and 1 base stayed unmatched. CDR3 loop: CASSLQRENTGELFF. In DNA, the CDR3 is TGTGCCAGCAGCTTACAGCGGGAGAACACCGGGGAGCTGTTTTTT.

This chain joins TRBV19 and TRBJ2-1; 9 nucleotides agree with TRBD1. The junction had 4 bases not matched to a gene; V was cut back by 3 bases and J by 4 bases. This CDR3 is built from 15 residues. The germline V gene encodes CDR1 LNHDA and CDR2 SQIVND (reference sequence). The CDR3 is CASSMGQGRYNEQFF. The CDR3 DNA is TGTGCCAGTAGTATGGGACAGGGAAGATACAATGAGCAGTTCTTC.

The chain employs TRBV6-5 and TRBJ1-6; TRBD1 matches at 8 bases. V lost 6 bases, J lost 7 bases, and 8 bases stayed unmatched. This CDR3 is built from 15 residues. Germline values: CDR1 MNHEY, CDR2 SVGAGI. The CDR3 nucleotides are TGTGCCAGCAGCGGAACGACAGGGGCCAATTCACCCCTCCACTTT. As protein: CASSGTTGANSPLHF.

This clone was seen a single time. V is TRBV7-2 and J is TRBJ2-5, with D possibly being TRBD2 (7 bases). The CDR3 covers 14 residues. Trimming cost V 1 base and J 5 bases, with 11 bases left between them. Germline lookup yields CDR1 SGHTA and CDR2 FQGNSA. The CDR3 spells CASSLVRGGETQYF. Written as DNA, the CDR3 is TGTGCCAGCAGCTTAGTTCGCGGGGGCGAGACCCAGTACTTC. Full variable domain (missing parts from reference TRBV7-2 and TRBJ2-5): GAGVSQSPSNKVTEKGKDVELRCDPISGHTALYWYRQSLGQGLEFLIYFQGNSAPDKSGLPSDRFSAERTGGSVSTLTIQRTQQEDSAVYLCASSLVRGGETQYFGPGTRLLVL.